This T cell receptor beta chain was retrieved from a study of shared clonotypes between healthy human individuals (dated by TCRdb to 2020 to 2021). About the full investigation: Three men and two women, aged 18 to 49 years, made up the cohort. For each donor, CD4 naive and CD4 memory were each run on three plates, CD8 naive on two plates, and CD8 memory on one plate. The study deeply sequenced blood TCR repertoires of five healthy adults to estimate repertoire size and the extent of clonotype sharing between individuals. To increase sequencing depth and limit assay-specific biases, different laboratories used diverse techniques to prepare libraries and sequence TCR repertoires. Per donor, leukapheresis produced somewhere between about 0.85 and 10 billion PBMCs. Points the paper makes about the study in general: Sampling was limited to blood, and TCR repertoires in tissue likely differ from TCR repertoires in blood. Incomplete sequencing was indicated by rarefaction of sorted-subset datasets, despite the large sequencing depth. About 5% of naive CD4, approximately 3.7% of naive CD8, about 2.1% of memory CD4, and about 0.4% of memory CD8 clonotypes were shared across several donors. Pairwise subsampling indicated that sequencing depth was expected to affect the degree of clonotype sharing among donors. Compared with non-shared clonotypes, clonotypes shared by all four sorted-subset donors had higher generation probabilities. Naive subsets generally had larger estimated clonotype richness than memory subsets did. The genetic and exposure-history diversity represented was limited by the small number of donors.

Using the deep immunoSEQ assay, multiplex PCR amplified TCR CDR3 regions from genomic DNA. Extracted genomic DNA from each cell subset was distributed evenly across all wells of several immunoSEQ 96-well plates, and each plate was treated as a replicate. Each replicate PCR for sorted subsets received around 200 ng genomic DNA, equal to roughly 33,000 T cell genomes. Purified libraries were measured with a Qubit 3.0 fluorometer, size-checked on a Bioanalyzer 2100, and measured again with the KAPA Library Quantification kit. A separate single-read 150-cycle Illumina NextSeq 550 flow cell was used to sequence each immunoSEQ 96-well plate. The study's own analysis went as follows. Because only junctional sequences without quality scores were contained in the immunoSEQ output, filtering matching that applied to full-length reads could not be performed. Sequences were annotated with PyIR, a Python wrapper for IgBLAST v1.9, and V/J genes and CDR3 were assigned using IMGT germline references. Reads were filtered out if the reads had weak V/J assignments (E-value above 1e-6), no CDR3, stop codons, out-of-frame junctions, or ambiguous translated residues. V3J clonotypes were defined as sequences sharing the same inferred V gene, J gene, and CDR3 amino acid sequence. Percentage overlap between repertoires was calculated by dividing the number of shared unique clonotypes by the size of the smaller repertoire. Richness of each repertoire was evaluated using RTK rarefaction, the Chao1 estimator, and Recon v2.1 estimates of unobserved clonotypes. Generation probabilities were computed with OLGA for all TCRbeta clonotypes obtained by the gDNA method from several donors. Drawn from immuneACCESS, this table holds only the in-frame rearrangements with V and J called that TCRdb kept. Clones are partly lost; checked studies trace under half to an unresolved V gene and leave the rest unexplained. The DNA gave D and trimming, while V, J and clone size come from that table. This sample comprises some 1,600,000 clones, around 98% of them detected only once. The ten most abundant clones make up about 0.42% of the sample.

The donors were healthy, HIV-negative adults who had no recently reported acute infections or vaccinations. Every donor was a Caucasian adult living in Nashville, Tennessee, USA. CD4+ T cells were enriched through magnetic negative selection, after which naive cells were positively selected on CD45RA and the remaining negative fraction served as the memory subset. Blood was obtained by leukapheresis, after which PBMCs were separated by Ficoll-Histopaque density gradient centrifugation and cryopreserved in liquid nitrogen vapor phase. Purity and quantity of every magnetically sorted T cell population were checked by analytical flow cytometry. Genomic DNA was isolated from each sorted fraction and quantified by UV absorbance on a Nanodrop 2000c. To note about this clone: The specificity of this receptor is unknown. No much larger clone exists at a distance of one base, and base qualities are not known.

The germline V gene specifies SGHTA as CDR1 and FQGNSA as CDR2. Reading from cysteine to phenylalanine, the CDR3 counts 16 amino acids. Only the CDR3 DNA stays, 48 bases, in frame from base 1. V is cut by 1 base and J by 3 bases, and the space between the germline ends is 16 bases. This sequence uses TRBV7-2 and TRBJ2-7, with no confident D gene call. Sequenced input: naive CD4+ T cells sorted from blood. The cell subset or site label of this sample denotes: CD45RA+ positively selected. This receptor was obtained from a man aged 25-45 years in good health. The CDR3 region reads CASSLGLGSQDYEQYF. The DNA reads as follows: TGTGCCAGCAGCTTAGGGTTAGGGTCTCAAGACTACGAGCAGTACTTC.